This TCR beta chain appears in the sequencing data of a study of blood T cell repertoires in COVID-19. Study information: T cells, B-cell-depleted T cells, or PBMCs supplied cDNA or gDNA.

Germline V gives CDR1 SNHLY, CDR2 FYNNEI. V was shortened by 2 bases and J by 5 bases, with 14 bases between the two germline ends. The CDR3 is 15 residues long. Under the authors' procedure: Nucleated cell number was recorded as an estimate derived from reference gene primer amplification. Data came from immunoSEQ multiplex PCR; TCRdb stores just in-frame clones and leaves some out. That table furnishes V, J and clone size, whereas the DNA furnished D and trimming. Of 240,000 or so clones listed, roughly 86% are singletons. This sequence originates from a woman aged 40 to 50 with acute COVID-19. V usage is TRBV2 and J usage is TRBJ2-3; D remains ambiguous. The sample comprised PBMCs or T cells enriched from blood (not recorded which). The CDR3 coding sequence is TGTGCCAGCAGTGAAATAACGCGGCGAGGAGATACGCAGTATTTT. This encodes CASSEITRRGDTQYF.